This T cell receptor (beta chain) was profiled in a study of blood T cells in healthy people across ages. Study details: About one barcoded beta molecule per two T cells was captured by template switching. Study-wide points: When one million T cells were used, diversity estimates were thought to be underestimates.

For this clonotype: Its antigen remains unidentified.

Healthy Caucasians from Russia aged roughly 6 to 90 served as donors. Primers used in a second PCR of roughly 6 to 11 cycles were a sample-barcoded 5' primer and a J-beta primer mix. TCRdb reprocessed the 5' RACE reads via MiXCR and lists one record per CDR3 protein. The sample carries 1.5 million to 2 million distinct CDR3 sequences, about 49% recorded once. J gave up 4 bases and V 8 bases, and 8 bases lay outside the gene matches. The CDR3 covers 13 residues. In germline, CDR1 is MDHEN, CDR2 SYDVKM. Sequenced input: blood. The source of this sequence is a woman between 35 and 50 years old in good health. This rearrangement joins TRBV28 to TRBJ2-7; TRBD1 matches at 7 bases. The CDR3 sequence: CASETGTVYEQYF. As DNA, the CDR3 is TGTGCCAGCGAGACAGGGACGGTTTACGAGCAGTACTTC.